Below are 30 T cell receptor beta chains sequenced from a single sample in a study of blood T cell repertoires in COVID-19. The data were produced by immunoSEQ multiplex PCR, yet TCRdb's version contains in-frame clones alone and is incomplete. The data contain approximately 220,000 clones, 84% of them singletons. The specimen sequenced was peripheral blood. These receptors were collected from a woman aged 55-70 years who had recovered from COVID-19.

This clone was seen many times. V gene TRBV7-9 combines with J gene TRBJ2-3; 14 bases match TRBD2. Looked up from germline, CDR1 is SEHNR and CDR2 is FQNEAQ (reference sequence). Trimming took 5 bases from V and 6 from J; bases not matched to a gene: 7. The CDR3 consists of 16 residues. The CDR3 DNA is TGTGCCAGCAGCCCCGGGACTAGCGGGGGTCTGGATACGCAGTATTTT. Residues: CASSPGTSGGLDTQYF.

The chain couples TRBV3-1 (or the pseudogene TRBV3-2) to TRBJ1-3, with 7 bases matching TRBD1. The junction had 8 bases not matched to a gene; V was cut back by 0 bases and J by 0 bases. This CDR3 region has 18 residues. Germline CDR1 is LGHDT and CDR2 is YNNKEL (reference sequence). CDR3 DNA sequence: TGTGCCAGCAGCCAAGATATAGGACAGGTGTTCTCTGGAAACACCATATATTTT. Its protein product is CASSQDIGQVFSGNTIYF.

J is TRBJ2-3 and V is TRBV5-6, with no clear D. The CDR3 spans 13 residues. V was pared by 0 bases and J by 1 base, with 3 bases between. The germline V gene encodes CDR1 SGHDT and CDR2 YYEEEE. CDR3 in amino acids: CASSLGGTDTQYF. CDR3 DNA: TGTGCCAGCAGCTTGGGAGGCACAGATACGCAGTATTTT.

The chain uses TRBV5-4 and TRBJ2-3, with 8 bases fitting TRBD2. J was trimmed by 0 bases and V by 4 bases; bases with no gene match: 7. The CDR3 length is 16 residues. From germline, CDR1 is SGHNT and CDR2 YYREEE (reference sequence). The CDR3 nucleotides are TGTGCCAGCAGCAATCTTCAGCGGGGGAGCACAGATACGCAGTATTTT. Translation: CASSNLQRGSTDTQYF.

V gene TRBV2 combines with J gene TRBJ1-1, with 9 bases identical to TRBD1. The junction had 7 bases not matched to a gene; V was cut back by 4 bases and J by 4 bases. Germline V gives CDR1 SNHLY, CDR2 FYNNEI. This CDR3 region has 15 residues. The CDR3 nucleotides read TGTGCCAGCAGTGTTCGACAGGGGGGTGTCACTGAAGCTTTCTTT. Its translation: CASSVRQGGVTEAFF.

This clone was found once. This chain joins TRBV3-1 (or the pseudogene TRBV3-2) and TRBJ2-1; tentatively, D is TRBD2 (6 bases). Trimming stripped 5 bases from V and 0 bases from J, with 14 bases between. Germline V gene lookup returns CDR1 LGHDT and CDR2 YNNKEL (reference sequence). The CDR3 covers 16 residues. In DNA form, the CDR3 reads TGTGCCAGCAGCTGGACTCCGGGGGACTCCTACAATGAGCAGTTCTTC. Its protein is CASSWTPGDSYNEQFF.

This chain joins TRBV30 and TRBJ2-1; TRBD1 aligns across 7 bases. Trimming removed 7 bases from V and 13 bases from J; junction bases left unmatched: 19. Germline CDR1 GTSNPN, CDR2 SVGIG (reference sequence). The length of the CDR3 is 14 residues. As DNA, the CDR3 is TGTGCCTACCGCCGCGGACAGGTGGGGAGAGGTCAGTTCTTC. Translating gives CAYRRGQVGRGQFF.

The rearrangement links TRBV2 to TRBJ2-5, with unresolved D. Germline CDR1 and CDR2: SNHLY and FYNNEI. With 7 bases removed from V and 0 bases from J, the gap between germline ends came to 3 bases. This CDR3 spans 11 amino acids. CDR3 in DNA: TGTGCCAGCACTTACCAAGAGACCCAGTACTTC. Protein product: CASTYQETQYF.

V is TRBV4-1 and J is TRBJ2-3, with TRBD2 matching 8 bases. Germline-derived CDR1 and CDR2 are MGHRA and YSYEKL. The CDR3 covers 16 residues. The V segment lost 4 bases and the J segment 0 bases; nucleotides outside the gene matches: 6. Here the CDR3 reads CASSPRAGGSTDTQYF. In nucleotides, the CDR3 is TGCGCCAGCAGCCCTCGGGCGGGGGGCAGCACAGATACGCAGTATTTT.

The sample holds a few counts of this clone. This chain joins TRBV4-1 and TRBJ2-4, with 8 bases matching TRBD1. The CDR3 loop spans 15 amino acids. CDR1 MGHRA and CDR2 YSYEKL come from the germline V gene. The trim removed 1 base at V and 10 bases at J, leaving 9 bases unmatched. The CDR3, as DNA: TGCGCCAGCAGCCAAGTTCCGGGACAGGTTTCTATTCAGTACTTC. This sequence encodes CASSQVPGQVSIQYF.

The chain recombines TRBV5-1 with TRBJ2-2; D gene unclear. This CDR3 spans 14 amino acids. Germline V lookup: CDR1 SGHRS, CDR2 YFSETQ. Trimming pared 0 bases from V and 4 bases from J, leaving 7 bases between. The CDR3 loop is CASSLDRITGELFF. DNA of the CDR3: TGCGCCAGCAGCTTGGACAGAATCACCGGGGAGCTGTTTTTT.

This chain joins TRBV2 and TRBJ2-3; 9 bases line up with TRBD2. This CDR3 has 18 residues. Germline lookup yields CDR1 SNHLY and CDR2 FYNNEI. Losses at the gene ends were 6 bases for V and 6 bases for J; bases not matched to a gene: 19. The CDR3 protein is CASSPGTSTQGGWDTQYF. The CDR3 DNA is TGTGCCAGCAGCCCCGGGACTAGCACCCAGGGAGGTTGGGATACGCAGTATTTT.

The genes are TRBV14 and TRBJ2-3, with D perhaps TRBD2 (6 bases). The CDR3 runs 18 residues. Between the trimmed V and J ends, which lost 0 bases and 4 bases, there was a span of 20 bases. The V gene's germline CDR1 is SGHDN and CDR2 FVKESK. The CDR3 reads CASSQERRLVRLPDTQYF. The CDR3 DNA is TGTGCCAGCAGCCAAGAAAGGAGACTAGTGCGGTTGCCAGATACGCAGTATTTT.

The V call is TRBV5-4, the J call TRBJ2-7, with D possibly matching TRBD1 (6 bases). The CDR3 runs 15 residues. The germline V gene encodes CDR1 SGHNT and CDR2 YYREEE (reference sequence). Trimming pared 0 bases from V and 6 bases from J, leaving 16 bases between. The CDR3 DNA is TGTGCCAGCAGCTTGGTACAGGGTGAGGGCGGCGAGCAGTACTTC. Amino acids: CASSLVQGEGGEQYF.

The rearrangement joins TRBV7-2 to TRBJ2-6, with D possibly TRBD1 on 6 matching bases. The germline CDR1 and CDR2 sequences are SGHTA and FQGNSA. V was trimmed by 1 base and J by 8 bases, leaving 9 bases between them. The CDR3 loop spans 14 amino acids. Here the CDR3 DNA reads TGTGCCAGCAGCTTAGAAAGGGGGACCAACGTCCTGACTTTC. Its protein product is CASSLERGTNVLTF.

V gene TRBV6-5 combines with J gene TRBJ2-3; weak D call: TRBD2 (5 bases). The CDR3 runs to 16 residues. Germline assignment: CDR1 MNHEY and CDR2 SVGAGI. V was pared by 0 bases and J by 6 bases, with 16 bases between. The CDR3 coding sequence is TGTGCCAGCAGTTACTCGAGGGCCCAAACCATGGATACGCAGTATTTT. It encodes CASSYSRAQTMDTQYF.

The chain joins TRBV11-3 to TRBJ2-4; 8 bases fit TRBD1. This CDR3 region has 16 residues. Germline V CDR1 and CDR2: SGHNT, YENEEA. Trimming took 1 base from V and 5 from J; bases not matched to a gene: 7. The CDR3 loop reads CASSLGSTGVENIQYF. The CDR3 coding sequence is TGTGCCAGCAGCTTAGGCTCGACAGGGGTTGAAAACATTCAGTACTTC. Based on the CDR3 plus reference TRBV11-3 and TRBJ2-4, the full variable domain is EAGVVQSPRYKIIEKKQPVAFWCNPISGHNTLYWYLQNLGQGPELLIRYENEEAVDDSQLPKDRFSAERLKGVDSTLKIQPAELGDSAVYLCASSLGSTGVENIQYFGAGTRLSVL.

This clone was seen a few times. This chain uses TRBV11-2 with TRBJ1-5, with 7 positions matching TRBD1. Germline V gene data show CDR1 as SGHAT and CDR2 as FQNNGV. Germline trimming cut 5 bases from V and 4 bases from J; bases unmatched to any gene: 11. The CDR3 runs to 16 residues. The CDR3 coding sequence is TGTGCCAGCAGCCCGGGGGGGGGACAGTTTAATCAGCCCCAGCATTTT. It encodes CASSPGGGQFNQPQHF.

CDR3 coding DNA: TGTGCCAGCAGCGGGGGAGGGGGTACCTATGGCTACACCTTC. Translation gives CASSGGGGTYGYTF. The genes are TRBV9 and TRBJ1-2; a weak D match, TRBD1 (6 bases). The germline CDR1 and CDR2 sequences are SGDLS and YYNGEE. This CDR3 is 14 amino acids long. The ends were cut back, 3 bases at V and 4 bases at J, with 13 bases in the middle.

V and J are TRBV19 and TRBJ2-1; TRBD2 aligns across 10 bases. Germline V gene data show CDR1 as LNHDA and CDR2 as SQIVND (reference sequence). The CDR3 covers 16 residues. V dropped 5 bases and J dropped 6; count of bases not matched to a gene: 10. CDR3 residues: CASSLRGSGGANEQFF. The CDR3 DNA reads as TGTGCCAGTAGTCTAAGAGGGAGCGGGGGGGCCAATGAGCAGTTCTTC.

This chain uses TRBV7-2 with TRBJ1-1; a possible D gene is TRBD1 (6 bases). Germline assignment: CDR1 SGHTA and CDR2 FQGNSA. The CDR3 is made up of 16 amino acids. V was pared by 1 base and J by 0 bases, with 12 bases between. CDR3 nucleotide sequence: TGTGCCAGCAGCTTAGGTCTGGGGGCAGTGAACACTGAAGCTTTCTTT. This gives the protein CASSLGLGAVNTEAFF.

This chain joins TRBV29-1 and TRBJ2-5; D unclear. Germline V gives CDR1 SQVTM, CDR2 ANQGSEA. The CDR3 length is 12 residues. Trimming took 5 bases from V and 2 from J, leaving 9 bases between them. The CDR3 nucleotides read TGCAGCGTTAGCCTAGTACAAGAGACCCAGTACTTC. It translates to CSVSLVQETQYF.

The gene calls are TRBV19 and TRBJ1-1; TRBD1 agrees at 7 bases. CDR3 length: 15 amino acids. The V and J ends lost 4 bases and 0 bases, in that order; junction bases with no gene match: 5. CDR1 and CDR2 (germline): LNHDA, SQIVND (reference sequence). This CDR3 reads CASSTSGTVNTEAFF. CDR3 nucleotides: TGTGCCAGTAGTACTTCCGGGACAGTGAACACTGAAGCTTTCTTT.

The chain employs TRBV2 and TRBJ1-2, with 10 bases identical to TRBD1. From germline, CDR1 is SNHLY and CDR2 FYNNEI. This CDR3 region has 13 residues. J was trimmed by 3 bases and V by 8 bases; bases with no gene match: 3. CDR3 nucleotides: TGTGCCAGCTGGACAGGGGGGGACTATGGCTACACCTTC. The encoded protein is CASWTGGDYGYTF.

J is TRBJ2-2 and V is TRBV5-1, with D perhaps TRBD2 (6 bases). Germline CDR1 is SGHRS and CDR2 is YFSETQ. This CDR3 has 15 residues. The V end lost 0 bases, the J end lost 5 bases, and 11 bases lay between the germline ends. The CDR3 protein is CASSLAIAATGELFF. As DNA, the CDR3 is TGCGCCAGCAGCTTGGCGATAGCGGCAACCGGGGAGCTGTTTTTT.

V usage is TRBV12-3 or TRBV12-4 and J usage is TRBJ1-2; D is perhaps TRBD1 (6 bases). The CDR3 is 13 amino acids. V dropped 6 bases and J dropped 4 bases, with 12 bases sitting between them. The CDR3 bases are TGTGCCAGCAGCACTGGACAGTTCTATGGCTACACCTTC. It specifies CASSTGQFYGYTF.

Worth noting for this clone: The same CDR3 can be traced to other DNA sequences in this sample. This chain connects TRBV27 to TRBJ1-1; TRBD1 aligns across 8 bases. This CDR3 comprises 15 residues. Germline CDR1 reads MNHEY; CDR2 reads SMNVEV (reference sequence). Losses at the gene ends were 2 bases for V and 0 bases for J; bases not matched to a gene: 2. CDR3 in amino acids: CASSLEDRVNTEAFF. The CDR3 region has the DNA TGTGCCAGCAGTTTAGAGGACAGGGTGAACACTGAAGCTTTCTTT.

J is TRBJ2-2 and V is TRBV7-9, with TRBD2 as a possible D gene (5 bases). The V gene lost 5 bases and the J gene lost 7 bases, with 11 bases spanning the gap. The CDR3 is 13 amino acids. Germline lookup yields CDR1 SEHNR and CDR2 FQNEAQ (reference sequence). Here the CDR3 reads CASSLGNVGELFF. CDR3 DNA: TGTGCCAGCAGCCTCGGGAATGTCGGGGAGCTGTTTTTT.

The chain couples TRBV4-2 to TRBJ1-2; 8 bases agree with TRBD1. V trimming: 4 bases; J trimming: 2 bases; junction bases outside the gene matches: 6. Germline values: CDR1 LGHNA, CDR2 YNFKEQ. The CDR3 is 15 amino acids. CDR3 sequence: CASSRPTGGNYGYTF. The DNA of the CDR3 is TGTGCCAGCAGCCGACCTACAGGGGGGAACTATGGCTACACCTTC.

This chain links TRBV18 with TRBJ2-7; 7 nucleotides agree with TRBD1. Germline V CDR1 and CDR2: KGHSH, LQKENI. V shed 4 bases, J shed 3 bases, and the junction held 6 bases outside the gene matches. This CDR3 has 14 amino acids. The CDR3 coding sequence is TGTGCCAGCTCACAAGAGGGGGCTAGCTACGAGCAGTACTTC. Its translation is CASSQEGASYEQYF.